This T cell receptor beta chain came from a study of CD4 and CD8 cells across lung adenocarcinoma regions. The patients had localized lung adenocarcinoma, a non-small cell subtype. In this sample, this clonotype turned up a few times. Germline V gene data show CDR1 as MNHNS and CDR2 as SASEGT. CDR3 size: 14 residues. Trimming pared 1 base from V and 3 bases from J, leaving 6 bases between. Each CDR3 protein is one row after TCRdb ran MiXCR on the PCR reads. This sample yields approximately 3,500 distinct CDR3 sequences, of which 65% are seen a single time; around 15% belongs to the top ten. This chain joins TRBV6-1 and TRBJ1-4; D is unresolved. The sequence came from a male donor with lung adenocarcinoma. The CD4 and CD8 labels of this study may be unreliable. Sequences were obtained from CD4+ T cells from the margin of a lung tumor. The CDR3 sequence is CASSEGLSNEKLFF. As DNA, the CDR3 is TGTGCCAGCAGTGAAGGTCTTTCTAATGAAAAACTGTTTTTT.